Listed below are T cell receptor beta chains from one sample, sequenced in a study of cytomegalovirus exposure and HLA in healthy donors. The method was immunoSEQ multiplex PCR; TCRdb's version includes in-frame clones alone and lacks a portion of them. Of 75,000 to 95,000 clones listed, roughly four fifths are singletons. Sequences were obtained from PBMCs. The receptors were gathered from a human donor in good health. The conserved cysteine and the conserved F or W are not part of the CDR3 here. A D gene is named only where the DNA matches it firmly.

cdr3_aa v_call d_call
ASSFGTGNYGYT TRBV7-2 TRBD1
ASMGRHSPLN TRBV6-5 -
ASSHTSGGAVNEQF TRBV7-9 TRBD2
ASSRTGSSYEQY TRBV27 TRBD1
ASSRDYLQDYNEQF TRBV19 TRBD2
ASSVQVSSYNEQF TRBV2 -
ASSPTGARSPLH TRBV19 TRBD1
ASSLEVQGWETQY TRBV7-8 -
AWSPLQGYSNQPQN TRBV30 -
ASSLTGGPEGYT TRBV27 -
ASSPGSNQPQH TRBV18 -
SARQNKEQF TRBV20-1 -